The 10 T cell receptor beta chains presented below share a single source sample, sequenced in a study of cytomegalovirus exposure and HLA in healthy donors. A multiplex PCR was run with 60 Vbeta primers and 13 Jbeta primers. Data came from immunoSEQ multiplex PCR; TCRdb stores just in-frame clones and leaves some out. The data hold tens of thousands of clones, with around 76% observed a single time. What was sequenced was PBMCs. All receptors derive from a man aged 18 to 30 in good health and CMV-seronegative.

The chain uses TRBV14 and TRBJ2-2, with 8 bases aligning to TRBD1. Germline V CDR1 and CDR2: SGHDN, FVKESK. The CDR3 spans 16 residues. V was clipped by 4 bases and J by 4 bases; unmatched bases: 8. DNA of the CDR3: TGTGCCAGCAGCCCTCGGACAGGGAGTAGCACCGGGGAGCTGTTTTTT. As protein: CASSPRTGSSTGELFF.

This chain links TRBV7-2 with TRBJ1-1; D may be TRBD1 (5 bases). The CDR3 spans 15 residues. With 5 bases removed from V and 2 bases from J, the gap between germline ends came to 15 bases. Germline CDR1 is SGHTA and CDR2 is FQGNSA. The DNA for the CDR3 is TGTGCCAGCAGCCCGCGAGGACACGGAAACACTGAAGCTTTCTTT. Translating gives CASSPRGHGNTEAFF. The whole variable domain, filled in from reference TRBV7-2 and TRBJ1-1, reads GAGVSQSPSNKVTEKGKDVELRCDPISGHTALYWYRQSLGQGLEFLIYFQGNSAPDKSGLPSDRFSAERTGGSVSTLTIQRTQQEDSAVYLCASSPRGHGNTEAFFGQGTRLTVV.

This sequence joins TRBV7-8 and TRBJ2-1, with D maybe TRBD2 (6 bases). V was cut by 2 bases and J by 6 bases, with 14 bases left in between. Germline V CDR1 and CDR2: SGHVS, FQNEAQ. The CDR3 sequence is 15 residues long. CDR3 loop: CASSLSSAEGNEQFF. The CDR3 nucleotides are TGTGCCAGCAGCTTATCGTCGGCGGAGGGCAATGAGCAGTTCTTC.

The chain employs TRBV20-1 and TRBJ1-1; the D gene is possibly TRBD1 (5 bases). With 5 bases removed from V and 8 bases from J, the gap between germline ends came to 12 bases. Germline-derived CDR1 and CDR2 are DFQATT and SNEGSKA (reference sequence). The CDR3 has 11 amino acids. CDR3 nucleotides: TGCAGTGCTCACAGGACGGAGGAAGCTTTCTTT. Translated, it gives CSAHRTEEAFF.

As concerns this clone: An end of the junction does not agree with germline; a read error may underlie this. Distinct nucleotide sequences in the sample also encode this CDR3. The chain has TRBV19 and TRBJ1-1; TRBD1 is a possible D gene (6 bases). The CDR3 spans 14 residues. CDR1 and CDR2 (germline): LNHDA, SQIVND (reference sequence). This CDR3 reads CASSIEGQNTEAFF. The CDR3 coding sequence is TGTGCCAGTAGTATAGAAGGACAGAACACTGAAGCCTTCTTT.

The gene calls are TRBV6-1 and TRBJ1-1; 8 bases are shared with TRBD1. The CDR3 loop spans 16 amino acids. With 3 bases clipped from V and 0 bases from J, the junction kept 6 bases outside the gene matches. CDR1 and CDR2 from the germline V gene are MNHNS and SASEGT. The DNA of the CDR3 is TGTGCCAGCAGTGACGACAGGGGAAGGATGAACACTGAAGCTTTCTTT. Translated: CASSDDRGRMNTEAFF.

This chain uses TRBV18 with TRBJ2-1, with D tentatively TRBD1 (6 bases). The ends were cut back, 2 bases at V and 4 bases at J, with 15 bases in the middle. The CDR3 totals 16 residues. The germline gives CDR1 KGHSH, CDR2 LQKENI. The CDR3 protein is CASSPVDRRIYNEQFF. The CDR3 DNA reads TGTGCCAGCTCACCAGTCGACAGGAGGATTTACAATGAGCAGTTCTTC.

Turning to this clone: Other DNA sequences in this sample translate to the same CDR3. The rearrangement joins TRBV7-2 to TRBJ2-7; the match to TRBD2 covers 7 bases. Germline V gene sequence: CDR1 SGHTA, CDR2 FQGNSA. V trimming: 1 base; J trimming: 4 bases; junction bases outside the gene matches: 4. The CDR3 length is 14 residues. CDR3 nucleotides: TGTGCCAGCAGCTTAGGGGGGGGGTCATACGAGCAGTACGTC. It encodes CASSLGGGSYEQYV.

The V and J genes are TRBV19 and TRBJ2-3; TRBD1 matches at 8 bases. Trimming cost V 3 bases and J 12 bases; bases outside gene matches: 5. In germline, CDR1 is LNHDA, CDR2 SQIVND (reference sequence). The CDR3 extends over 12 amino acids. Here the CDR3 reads CASSMRDRPQYF. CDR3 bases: TGTGCCAGTAGTATGAGGGACAGGCCCCAGTATTTT.

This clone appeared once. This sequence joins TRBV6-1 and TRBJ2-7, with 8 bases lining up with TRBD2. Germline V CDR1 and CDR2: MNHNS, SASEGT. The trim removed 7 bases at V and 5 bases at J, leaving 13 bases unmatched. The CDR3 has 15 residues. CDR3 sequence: CASTGGRGGLHEQYF. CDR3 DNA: TGTGCCAGCACCGGAGGACGGGGGGGCTTGCACGAGCAGTACTTC.